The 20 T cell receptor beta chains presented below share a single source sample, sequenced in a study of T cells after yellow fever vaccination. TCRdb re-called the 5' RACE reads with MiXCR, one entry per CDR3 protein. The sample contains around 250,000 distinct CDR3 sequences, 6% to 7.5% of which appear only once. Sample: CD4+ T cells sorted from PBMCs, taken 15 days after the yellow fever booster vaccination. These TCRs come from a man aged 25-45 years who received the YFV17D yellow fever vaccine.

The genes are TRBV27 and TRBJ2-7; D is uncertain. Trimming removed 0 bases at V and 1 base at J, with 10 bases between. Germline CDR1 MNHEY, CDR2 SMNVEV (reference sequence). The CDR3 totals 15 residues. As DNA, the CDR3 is TGTGCCAGCAGTTTATCGTGGCAGGAGTCCTACGAGCAGTACTTC. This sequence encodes CASSLSWQESYEQYF.

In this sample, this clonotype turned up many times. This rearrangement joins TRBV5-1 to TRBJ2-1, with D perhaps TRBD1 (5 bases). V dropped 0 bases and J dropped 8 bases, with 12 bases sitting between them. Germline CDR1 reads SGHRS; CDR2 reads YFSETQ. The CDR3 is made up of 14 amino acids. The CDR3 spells CASSLDNPRDEQFF. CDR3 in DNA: TGCGCCAGCAGCTTGGACAATCCCAGGGATGAGCAGTTCTTC.

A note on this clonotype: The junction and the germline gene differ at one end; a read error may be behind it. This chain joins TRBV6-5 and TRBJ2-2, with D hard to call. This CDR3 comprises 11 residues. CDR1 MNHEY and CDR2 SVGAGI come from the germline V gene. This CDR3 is CASKLTGELFF. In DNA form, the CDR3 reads TGTGCGAGCAAGCTCACCGGGGAGCTGTTTTTT.

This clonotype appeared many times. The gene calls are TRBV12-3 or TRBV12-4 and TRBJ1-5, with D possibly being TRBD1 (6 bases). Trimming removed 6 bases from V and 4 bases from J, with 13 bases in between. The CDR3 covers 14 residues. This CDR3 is CASSGGTQNQPQHF. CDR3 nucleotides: TGTGCCAGCAGCGGCGGGACACAGAATCAGCCCCAGCATTTT.

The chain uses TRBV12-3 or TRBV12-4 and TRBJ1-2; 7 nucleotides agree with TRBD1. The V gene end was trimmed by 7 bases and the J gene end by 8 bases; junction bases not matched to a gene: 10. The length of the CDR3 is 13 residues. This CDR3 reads CASNDRARKGYTF. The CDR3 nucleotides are TGTGCCAGCAACGACAGGGCTCGAAAGGGCTACACCTTC.

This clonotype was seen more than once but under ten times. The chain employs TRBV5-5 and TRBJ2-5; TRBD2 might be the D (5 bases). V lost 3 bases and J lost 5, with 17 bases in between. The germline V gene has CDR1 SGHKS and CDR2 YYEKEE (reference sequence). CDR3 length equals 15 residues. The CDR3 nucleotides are TGTGCCAGCAGCTCGGAGGTGGTAGTCGAGGAGACCCAGTACTTC. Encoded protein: CASSSEVVVEETQYF.

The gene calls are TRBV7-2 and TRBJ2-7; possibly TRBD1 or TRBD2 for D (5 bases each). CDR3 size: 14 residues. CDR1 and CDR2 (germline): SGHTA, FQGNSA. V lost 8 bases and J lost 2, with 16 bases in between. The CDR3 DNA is TGTGCCAGCGGGGGAGAGATCTGGACCTACGAGCAGTACTTC. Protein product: CASGGEIWTYEQYF.

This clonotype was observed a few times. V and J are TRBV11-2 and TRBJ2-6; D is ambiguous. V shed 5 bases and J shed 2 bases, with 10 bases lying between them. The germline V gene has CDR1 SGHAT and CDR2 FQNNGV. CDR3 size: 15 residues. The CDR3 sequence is CASSPLGTGANVLTF. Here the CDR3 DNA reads TGTGCCAGCAGCCCCCTAGGTACTGGGGCCAACGTCCTGACTTTC.

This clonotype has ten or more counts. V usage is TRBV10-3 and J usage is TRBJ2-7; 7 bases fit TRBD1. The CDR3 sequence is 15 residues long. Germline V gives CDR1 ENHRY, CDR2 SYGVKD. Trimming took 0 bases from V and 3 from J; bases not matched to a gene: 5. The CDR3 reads CAISESKGGVYEQYF. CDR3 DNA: TGTGCCATCAGTGAGTCAAAAGGGGGCGTCTACGAGCAGTACTTC.

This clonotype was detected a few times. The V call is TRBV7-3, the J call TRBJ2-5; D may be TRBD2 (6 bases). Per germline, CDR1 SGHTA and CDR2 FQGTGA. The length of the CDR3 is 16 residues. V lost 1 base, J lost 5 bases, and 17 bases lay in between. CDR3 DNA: TGTGCCAGCAGCTTAATGGCTAGCGCAACGGGGGAGACCCAGTACTTC. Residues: CASSLMASATGETQYF.

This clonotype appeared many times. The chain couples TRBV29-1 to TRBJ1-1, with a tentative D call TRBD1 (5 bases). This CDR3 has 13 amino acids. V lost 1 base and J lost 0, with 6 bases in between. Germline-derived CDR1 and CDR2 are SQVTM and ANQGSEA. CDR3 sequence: CSVEGGMNTEAFF. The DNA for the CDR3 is TGCAGCGTTGAAGGGGGGATGAACACTGAAGCTTTCTTT.

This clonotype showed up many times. The DNA of the CDR3 is TGCGCCAGCAGCCAAGATTGGGGTTTCGGCGAGCAGTACTTC. This gives the protein CASSQDWGFGEQYF. The rearrangement links TRBV4-1 to TRBJ2-7; D is uncertain. Germline V gene data show CDR1 as MGHRA and CDR2 as YSYEKL. This CDR3 comprises 14 residues. Trimming removed 0 bases at V and 6 bases at J, with 12 bases between.

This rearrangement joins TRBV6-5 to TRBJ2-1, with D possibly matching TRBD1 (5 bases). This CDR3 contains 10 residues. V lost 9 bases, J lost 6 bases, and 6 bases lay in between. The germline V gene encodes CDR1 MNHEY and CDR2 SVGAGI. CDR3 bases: TGTGCCAGTCAGGGCAATGAGCAGTTCTTC. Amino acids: CASQGNEQFF.

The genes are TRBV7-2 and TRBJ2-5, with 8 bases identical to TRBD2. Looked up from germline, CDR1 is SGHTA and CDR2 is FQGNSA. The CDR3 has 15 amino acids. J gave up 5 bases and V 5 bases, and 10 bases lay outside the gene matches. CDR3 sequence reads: CASSRGSGAGETQYF. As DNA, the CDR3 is TGTGCCAGCAGCAGGGGTAGCGGGGCGGGGGAGACCCAGTACTTC.

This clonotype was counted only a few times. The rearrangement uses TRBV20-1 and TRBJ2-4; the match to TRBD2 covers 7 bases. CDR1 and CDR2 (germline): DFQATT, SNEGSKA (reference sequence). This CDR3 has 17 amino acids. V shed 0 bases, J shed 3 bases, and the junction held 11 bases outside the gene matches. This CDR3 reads CSARDLAAGTIKNIQYF. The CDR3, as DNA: TGCAGTGCTAGAGATCTTGCAGCGGGAACAATCAAAAACATTCAGTACTTC.

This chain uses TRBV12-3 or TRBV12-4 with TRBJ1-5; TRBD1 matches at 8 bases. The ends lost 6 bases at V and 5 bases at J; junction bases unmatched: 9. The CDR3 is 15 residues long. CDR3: CASSIGDRGYQPQHF. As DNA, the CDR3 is TGTGCCAGCAGCATTGGCGACAGGGGATATCAGCCCCAGCATTTT.

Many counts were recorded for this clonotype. The CDR3 DNA is TGCGCCAGCAAATCCGGAGGAGTGGGTTATGGCTACACCTTC. Its protein is CASKSGGVGYGYTF. The J gene is TRBJ1-2, the V gene TRBV5-1; D gene unclear. The germline V and J ends were trimmed by 6 bases and 5 bases, with 17 bases remaining between them. The CDR3 runs to 14 residues. Germline V lookup: CDR1 SGHRS, CDR2 YFSETQ.

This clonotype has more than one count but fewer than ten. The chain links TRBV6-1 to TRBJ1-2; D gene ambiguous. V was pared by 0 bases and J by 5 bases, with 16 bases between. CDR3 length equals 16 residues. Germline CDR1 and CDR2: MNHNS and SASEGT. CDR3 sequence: CASSEALQRAGYGYTF. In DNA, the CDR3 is TGTGCCAGCAGTGAAGCGCTTCAAAGGGCCGGGTATGGCTACACCTTC.

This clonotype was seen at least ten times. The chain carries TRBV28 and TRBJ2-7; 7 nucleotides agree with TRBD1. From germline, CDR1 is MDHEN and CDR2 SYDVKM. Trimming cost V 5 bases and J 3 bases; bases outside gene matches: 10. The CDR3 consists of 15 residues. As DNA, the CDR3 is TGTGCCAGCAGTCCACCCGGGACAGAGGTCTACGAGCAGTACTTC. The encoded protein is CASSPPGTEVYEQYF. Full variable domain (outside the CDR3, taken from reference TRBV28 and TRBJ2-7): DVKVTQSSRYLVKRTGEKVFLECVQDMDHENMFWYRQDPGLGLRLIYFSYDVKMKEKGDIPEGYSVSREKKERFSLILESASTNQTSMYLCASSPPGTEVYEQYFGPGTRLTVT.

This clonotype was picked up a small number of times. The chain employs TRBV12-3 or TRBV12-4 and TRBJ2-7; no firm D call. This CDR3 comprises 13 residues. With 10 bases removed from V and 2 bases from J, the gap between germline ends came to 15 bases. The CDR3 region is CATAPGGAYEQYF. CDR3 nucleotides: TGTGCCACCGCTCCTGGCGGAGCCTACGAGCAGTACTTC.